This TCR beta chain was retrieved from a study of response to subunit inactivated influenza vaccine. Study outcomes and limitations: Authors suggested each seasonal flu vaccination may recruit only limited numbers of new T cells.

This clonotype turned up a few times. Its cognate antigen is unknown. Via MiXCR, TCRdb re-called the RT-PCR reads, giving one row per CDR3 protein. The data contain 500,000 to 600,000 distinct CDR3 sequences, 10% to 15% of them seen just once; the ten biggest clones take up roughly a tenth. Germline V lookup: CDR1 ENHRY, CDR2 SYGVKD. V trimming: 1 base; J trimming: 1 base; junction bases outside the gene matches: 12. This CDR3 is built from 19 residues. The chain has TRBV10-3 and TRBJ2-1, with 8 bases identical to TRBD1. Specimen: PBMCs from blood, collected on the day of vaccination. The receptor comes from a man aged 45 to 65 who received an inactivated influenza vaccine. The CDR3 sequence is CAISEWLGDTGGSYNEQFF. The DNA for the CDR3 is TGTGCCATCAGTGAGTGGCTAGGAGACACAGGGGGGTCCTACAATGAGCAGTTCTTC.